Listed here are 18 T cell receptor beta chains from one sample, sequenced in a study of blood T cell repertoires in COVID-19. Sequencing used immunoSEQ multiplex PCR; TCRdb keeps in-frame clones, though not all of them. Here the sample spans 55,000 to 75,000 clones, around 83% being singletons. The sequenced sample was peripheral blood. The source of these receptors is a human donor in a cohort sampled during active COVID-19.

This chain connects TRBV18 to TRBJ2-2; weak D call: TRBD2 (5 bases). The germline V gene has CDR1 KGHSH and CDR2 LQKENI. The CDR3 covers 16 residues. The V gene lost 2 bases and the J gene lost 2 bases, with 12 bases spanning the gap. The CDR3 is CASSPSSGLNTGELFF. For the CDR3, the DNA is TGTGCCAGCTCACCAAGCAGCGGTCTCAACACCGGGGAGCTGTTTTTT. The complete variable domain, with remaining parts taken from reference TRBV18 and TRBJ2-2, reads NAGVMQNPRHLVRRRGQEARLRCSPMKGHSHVYWYRQLPEEGLKFMVYLQKENIIDESGMPKERFSAEFPKEGPSILRIQQVVRGDSAAYFCASSPSSGLNTGELFFGEGSRLTVL.

V usage is TRBV4-1 and J usage is TRBJ2-3; 13 bases agree with TRBD2. V dropped 8 bases and J dropped 3; count of bases not matched to a gene: 5. Germline V CDR1 and CDR2: MGHRA, YSYEKL. The CDR3 spans 15 residues. The CDR3 DNA follows: TGCGCCAGCGGGACTAGCGGGACTTGGACAGATACGCAGTATTTT. This gives the protein CASGTSGTWTDTQYF.

The CDR3 sequence is CASTRLGGNTEAFF. The CDR3 region has the DNA TGTGCCAGCACGCGGTTAGGGGGAAACACTGAAGCTTTCTTT. The V call is TRBV6-6, the J call TRBJ1-1; maybe TRBD1 (6 bases). V lost 7 bases and J lost 2, with 14 bases in between. In germline, CDR1 is MNHNY, CDR2 SVGAGI (reference sequence). The CDR3 sequence is 14 residues long.

The chain is built from TRBV11-2 and TRBJ2-6; TRBD1 aligns across 11 bases. The germline V gene has CDR1 SGHAT and CDR2 FQNNGV. The CDR3 runs to 18 residues. V shed 1 base and J 2 bases; nucleotides not matched to a gene: 4. This CDR3 reads CASSLVWTGGAGANVLTF. As DNA, the CDR3 is TGTGCCAGCAGCTTAGTATGGACAGGGGGCGCTGGGGCCAACGTCCTGACTTTC.

This chain links TRBV20-1 with TRBJ2-7, with 10 bases aligning to TRBD1. V gave up 3 bases and J gave up 4 bases; unmatched junction bases: 9. The CDR3 covers 15 residues. The V gene's germline CDR1 is DFQATT and CDR2 SNEGSKA (reference sequence). The CDR3 reads CSASRDRGYVYEQYF. Written as DNA, the CDR3 is TGCAGTGCTAGTAGGGACAGGGGATATGTATACGAGCAGTACTTC.

The chain carries TRBV7-9 and TRBJ2-2; possibly TRBD1 for D (5 bases). V lost 3 bases, J lost 1 base, and 9 bases lay in between. CDR1 and CDR2 (germline): SEHNR, FQNEAQ (reference sequence). The CDR3 spans 15 residues. CDR3 DNA sequence: TGTGCCAGCAGCTTGAAGGACATGAACACCGGGGAGCTGTTTTTT. Translating gives CASSLKDMNTGELFF.

This clone was picked up a small number of times. The V call is TRBV29-1, the J call TRBJ1-1; no firm D call. The CDR3 has 13 residues. The germline V gene has CDR1 SQVTM and CDR2 ANQGSEA. Trimming pared 2 bases from V and 2 bases from J, leaving 9 bases between. Here the CDR3 DNA reads TGCAGCGTTGAAAGCGGATCCAACACTGAAGCTTTCTTT. Protein sequence: CSVESGSNTEAFF.

V usage is TRBV6-5 and J usage is TRBJ1-6; 8 positions agree with TRBD1. Germline V CDR1 and CDR2: MNHEY, SVGAGI. This CDR3 has 15 amino acids. J was trimmed by 7 bases and V by 11 bases; bases with no gene match: 13. The CDR3 DNA reads TGTGCCTCCAGAAGGAAGACAGGGGAAAATTCACCCCTCCACTTT. Translated: CASRRKTGENSPLHF.

The chain employs TRBV6-5 and TRBJ1-6; 9 bases are a match to TRBD1. CDR3 length equals 14 residues. In germline, CDR1 is MNHEY, CDR2 SVGAGI. J lost 7 bases, V lost 6 bases, and 4 bases had no gene match. The CDR3 DNA sequence: TGTGCCAGCAGGGGACAGGGCTACAATTCACCCCTCCACTTT. Encoded protein: CASRGQGYNSPLHF.

This rearrangement joins TRBV5-1 to TRBJ2-7; 10 nucleotides agree with TRBD2. After removal of 0 bases from V and 0 bases from J, the junction contained 6 bases not matched to a gene. Germline loops: CDR1 SGHRS, CDR2 YFSETQ. The CDR3 runs 17 residues. CDR3 in amino acids: CASSLGLAGGFSYEQYF. In DNA, the CDR3 is TGCGCCAGCAGCTTGGGCTTAGCGGGGGGCTTCTCCTACGAGCAGTACTTC.

This chain connects TRBV18 to TRBJ1-2; perhaps TRBD1 as D (5 bases). Germline V gene data show CDR1 as KGHSH and CDR2 as LQKENI. V lost 3 bases and J lost 2, with 16 bases in between. The CDR3 spans 16 residues. Here the CDR3 DNA reads TGTGCCAGCTCACCGATTCAGGGAAGGGCCAACTATGGCTACACCTTC. Translated, it gives CASSPIQGRANYGYTF. The variable domain in full, with the rest retrieved from reference TRBV18 and TRBJ1-2, is NAGVMQNPRHLVRRRGQEARLRCSPMKGHSHVYWYRQLPEEGLKFMVYLQKENIIDESGMPKERFSAEFPKEGPSILRIQQVVRGDSAAYFCASSPIQGRANYGYTFGSGTRLTVV.

The chain links TRBV18 to TRBJ2-3; D may be TRBD1 (5 bases). CDR1 is KGHSH and CDR2 is LQKENI in the germline V gene. The CDR3 runs 15 residues. Trimming left V 4 bases short and J 0 bases short, with 11 bases between. The CDR3 reads CASSQGASSTDTQYF. Written as DNA, the CDR3 is TGTGCCAGCTCACAAGGGGCTTCTAGCACAGATACGCAGTATTTT.

This chain uses TRBV9 with TRBJ2-5; 7 bases map to TRBD2. J gave up 5 bases and V 0 bases, and 13 bases lay outside the gene matches. Germline V gene data show CDR1 as SGDLS and CDR2 as YYNGEE. The CDR3 totals 17 residues. CDR3: CASSVDGGRQTNETQYF. CDR3 nucleotide sequence: TGTGCCAGCAGCGTAGACGGGGGGAGACAGACAAATGAGACCCAGTACTTC. Based on the CDR3 plus reference TRBV9 and TRBJ2-5, the full variable domain is DSGVTQTPKHLITATGQRVTLRCSPRSGDLSVYWYQQSLDQGLQFLIQYYNGEERAKGNILERFSAQQFPDLHSELNLSSLELGDSALYFCASSVDGGRQTNETQYFGPGTRLLVL.

The chain employs TRBV18 and TRBJ1-3, with 7 bases lining up with TRBD1. The germline V gene has CDR1 KGHSH and CDR2 LQKENI. CDR3 size: 14 residues. V lost 6 bases and J lost 4; bases outside the gene matches: 6. The CDR3 DNA reads as TGTGCCAGCTCCCGGACAGGCTTCGGAAACACCATATATTTT. It yields the protein CASSRTGFGNTIYF.

The V gene is TRBV29-1, the J gene TRBJ2-2; D is perhaps TRBD1 (6 bases). Germline CDR1 SQVTM, CDR2 ANQGSEA. The CDR3 has 16 residues. V was shortened by 6 bases and J by 4 bases, with 21 bases between the two germline ends. CDR3 nucleotides: TGCAGCGTCGCAAGCCGAACAGGGTGGGGCACCGGGGAGCTGTTTTTT. It yields the protein CSVASRTGWGTGELFF.

This clone turned up a few times. The chain recombines TRBV11-3 with TRBJ1-4; TRBD1 is a possible D gene (6 bases). Germline V gene data show CDR1 as SGHNT and CDR2 as YENEEA. V was trimmed by 8 bases and J by 2 bases, leaving 12 bases between them. This CDR3 spans 14 amino acids. The CDR3 DNA reads TGTGCCAGCGGGAAGGGGGAGACTAATGAAAAACTGTTTTTT. Translated: CASGKGETNEKLFF.

The chain recombines TRBV5-1 with TRBJ1-2; 10 bases are a match to TRBD1. The CDR3 is 14 residues long. Germline assignment: CDR1 SGHRS and CDR2 YFSETQ. Germline trimming cut 4 bases from V and 7 bases from J; bases unmatched to any gene: 7. CDR3 amino acids: CASSPGQGEGGYTF. For the CDR3, the DNA is TGCGCCAGCAGCCCCGGACAGGGGGAAGGTGGCTACACCTTC.

The chain joins TRBV10-3 to TRBJ1-5, with D unresolved. CDR3 length: 13 amino acids. Looked up from germline, CDR1 is ENHRY and CDR2 is SYGVKD. V lost 6 bases to trimming and J lost 0 bases, with 6 bases between them. The CDR3 is CAISVFSNQPQHF. CDR3 sequence (DNA): TGTGCCATCAGCGTGTTTAGCAATCAGCCCCAGCATTTT.